Detailed here is one TCR beta chain. Antigen unknown. This sample was included in a study of graft-versus-host responses after intestinal transplantation. At the level of the study: Transplants given to recipients were multivisceral, liver-intestinal, or isolated intestinal. The study gave all recipients anti-thymocyte globulin induction, then tacrolimus and steroids for 2 to 3 years.

Sequencing used immunoSEQ multiplex PCR; TCRdb keeps in-frame clones, though not all of them. The sample includes 80,000 to 85,000 clones, roughly 91% seen only once; the top ten take less than 0.1%. This CDR3 comprises 15 residues. Germline V gene lookup returns CDR1 SGHNT and CDR2 YYREEE (reference sequence). V was pared by 4 bases and J by 2 bases, with 16 bases between. Study-wide results and limits: High graft-versus-host to host-versus-graft clonal ratios were seen in allografts of patients with graft-donor T cell macrochimerism.

The chain combines TRBV5-4 with TRBJ2-7, with a possible D match to TRBD1 (6 bases). The receptor's source is a human donor who received an intestinal transplant. Source: unstimulated CD4+ T cells sorted from spleen or lymph node cells, taken before intestinal transplant. The DNA for the CDR3 is TGTGCCAGCAGCCATACCGTGGGGGCAGCCTACGAGCAGTACTTC. Its protein is CASSHTVGAAYEQYF.